This T cell receptor beta chain is drawn from a study of CD8+ T cells in alopecia areata. Turning to the study itself: Scoring of treated patients' severity used the percentage of affected scalp area.

Study-wide points: Patients displayed less clarity in TCR sharing than mice, a finding possibly related to HLA. In blood and scalp, many expanded lesional clones persisted during tofacitinib. Normal skin contains resident alphabeta T cells, and these are also sequenced in scalp samples.

Described treatment: oral pan-JAK inhibitor, 5-10 mg twice daily. Germline V gene sequence: CDR1 SGHDT, CDR2 YYEEEE. The CDR3 has 14 amino acids. After removal of 3 bases from V and 3 bases from J, the junction contained 5 bases not matched to a gene. Reverse transcribed after extraction, RNA yielded cDNA as the sequencing template. Using immunoSEQ multiplex PCR, the repertoire was profiled, and TCRdb retains in-frame clones only, with some absent. The table lists over 250,000 clones, about 60% of them singletons. Points on this clone: Its antigen is not identified.

This rearrangement joins TRBV5-6 to TRBJ2-7; 8 bases map to TRBD1. Source: CD4+ T cells sorted from blood, taken around week 53, from a patient treated with tofacitinib. This TCR was sampled from a human donor with alopecia areata. The CDR3 sequence is CASSYGTGDYEQYF. CDR3 sequence (DNA): TGTGCCAGCAGCTACGGGACAGGTGACTACGAGCAGTACTTC.